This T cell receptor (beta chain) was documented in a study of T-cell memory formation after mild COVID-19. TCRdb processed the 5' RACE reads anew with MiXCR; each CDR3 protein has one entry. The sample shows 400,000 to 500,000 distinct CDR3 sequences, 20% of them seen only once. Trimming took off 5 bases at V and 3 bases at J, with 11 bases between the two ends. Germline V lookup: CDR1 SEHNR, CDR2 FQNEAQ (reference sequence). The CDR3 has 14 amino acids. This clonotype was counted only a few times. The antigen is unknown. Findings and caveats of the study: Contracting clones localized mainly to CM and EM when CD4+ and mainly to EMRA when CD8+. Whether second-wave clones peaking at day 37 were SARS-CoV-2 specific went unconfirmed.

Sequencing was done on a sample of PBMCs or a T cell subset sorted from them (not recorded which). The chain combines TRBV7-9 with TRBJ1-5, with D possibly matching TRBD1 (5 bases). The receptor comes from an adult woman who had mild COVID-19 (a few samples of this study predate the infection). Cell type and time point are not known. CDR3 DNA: TGTGCCAGCAGCCCCGACAGATTCAATCAGCCCCAGCATTTT. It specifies CASSPDRFNQPQHF. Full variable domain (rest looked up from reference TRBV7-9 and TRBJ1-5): DTGVSQNPRHKITKRGQNVTFRCDPISEHNRLYWYRQTLGQGPEFLTYFQNEAQLEKSRLLSDRFSAERPKGSFSTLEIQRTEQGDSAMYLCASSPDRFNQPQHFGDGTRLSIL.